Listed below are T cell receptor beta chains from one sample, sequenced in a study of identical twins. TCRdb re-analysed the 5' RACE reads in MiXCR, keeping a single row per CDR3 protein. There are fewer than 550,000 distinct CDR3 sequences in the sample; around 15% occur only once, and 0.95% to 1% lies in the top ten. These data were also reused for a study on yellow fever vaccine responses in identical twins.

The sample consisted of CD4+ T cells sorted from blood. The receptors originated from a woman aged 18-29 years in good health. Each CDR3 is given with its conserved first and last residue. The D gene is left open where the match is weak. Expanded clones are given a class, and other clones once, few, many or no size at all.

TRBV7-8	TRBD2	TRBJ2-7	.	TGTGCCAGCAGCTCGGGGGGTCGGCTAGCGGGAACCTACGAGCAGTACTTC	CASSSGGRLAGTYEQYF
TRBV7-9	TRBD2	TRBJ2-7	few	TGTGCCAGCAGCTTAAAGGGAGGTAGCGGGGCAACCTACGAGCAGTACTTC	CASSLKGGSGATYEQYF
TRBV6-2/TRBV6-3	.	TRBJ2-1	few	TGTGCCAGCAGTTACTCGAGGCTAGCGCCTTTCTCCTACAATGAGCAGTTCTTC	CASSYSRLAPFSYNEQFF
TRBV3-1	TRBD2	TRBJ2-1	.	TGTGCCAGCAGCCAAAATTGGCCTCAAGACTTAGCGGGGTACAATGAGCAGTTCTTC	CASSQNWPQDLAGYNEQFF
TRBV5-1	TRBD1	TRBJ1-6	many	TGCGCCAGCAGCTTGACCCGGGACAGGGATAATTCACCCCTCCACTTT	CASSLTRDRDNSPLHF
TRBV5-5	.	TRBJ2-3	.	TGTGCCAGCAGCTTGGGCAGGGCTAGAGATACGCAGTATTTT	CASSLGRARDTQYF
TRBV4-3	TRBD1	TRBJ2-3	once	TGCGCCAGCAGCCAGGAGACAGGGAACAATCAGCCCCAGTATTTT	CASSQETGNNQPQYF
TRBV11-2	TRBD2	TRBJ2-1	.	TGTGCCAGCAGCTTAGTGGTAGGGGCGGGGGTCTACAATGAGCAGTTCTTC	CASSLVVGAGVYNEQFF
TRBV25-1	.	TRBJ1-2	few	TGTGCCAGCAGTGAATCGCCCACAGGCACCTATGGCTACACCTTC	CASSESPTGTYGYTF
TRBV20-1	.	TRBJ2-7	.	TGCAGTGCTAGCCCCAGTCCTTACGAGCAGTACTTC	CSASPSPYEQYF
TRBV2	TRBD2	TRBJ2-6	.	TGTGCCAGCAGATACTCCAGTAAGCGGGGGGCCTCTGGGGCCAACGTCCTGACTTTC	CASRYSSKRGASGANVLTF
TRBV21-1	.	TRBJ2-7	.	TGTGCCAGCAGCAAAGACGCAGGGGTAGTCTTTTACGAGCAGTACTTC	CASSKDAGVVFYEQYF
TRBV18	TRBD2	TRBJ2-7	few	TGTGCCAGCTCACCCCTCGGGGGGGCTCGCTCCTACGAGCAGTACTTC	CASSPLGGARSYEQYF
TRBV4-1	.	TRBJ2-5	few	TGCGCCAGCAGGACCACTAGCCTCGGAGAGACCCAGTACTTC	CASRTTSLGETQYF
TRBV28	TRBD1	TRBJ2-5	few	TGTGCCAGCAGCGCGACGGGACAGGGAGTGGAGACCCAGTACTTC	CASSATGQGVETQYF
TRBV12-3/TRBV12-4	TRBD1	TRBJ1-4	few	TGTGCCAGCAGACGCGACAGGGCGGGGGAGGAAAAACTGTTTTTT	CASRRDRAGEEKLFF
TRBV5-1	TRBD1	TRBJ2-3	few	TGCGCCAGCAGCCCCACAGGGGGGAATAGAGATACGCAGTATTTT	CASSPTGGNRDTQYF
TRBV29-1	TRBD2	TRBJ2-5	few	TGCAGCGCCCAGAAGGCGAGCGGGGGGGCCGGTGAGACCCAGTACTTC	CSAQKASGGAGETQYF
TRBV28	.	TRBJ2-7	.	TGTGCCAGCAGTCCAGGCGGGACGGATTCCTACGAGCAGTACTTC	CASSPGGTDSYEQYF
TRBV12-3/TRBV12-4	.	TRBJ2-1	many	TGTCACACCTGGGTGAACAATGAGCAGTTCTTC	CHTWVNNEQFF
TRBV20-1	TRBD1	TRBJ1-2	.	TGCAGTGCTGGTGGACAGGGGTACTATGGCTACACCTTC	CSAGGQGYYGYTF
TRBV18	.	TRBJ2-1	few	TGTGCCAGCTCACCCCGGGACACAAAAGGGGGAAATGAGCAGTTCTTC	CASSPRDTKGGNEQFF
TRBV7-6	.	TRBJ1-1	few	TGTGCCAGCAGCTTAGCCCGGGGTGCTGAAGCTTTCTTT	CASSLARGAEAFF
TRBV29-1	.	TRBJ1-2	.	TGCAGCGTCGATAATTTCGGGGTTTTTGGCTACACCTTC	CSVDNFGVFGYTF
TRBV5-1	TRBD1	TRBJ1-1	.	TGCGCCAGCAGCTTTGGCAGGGGGCGGACTGAAGCTTTCTTT	CASSFGRGRTEAFF
TRBV4-3	.	TRBJ2-7	few	TGCGCCAGCAGCCAAGCGGCCTCCTACGAGCAGTACTTC	CASSQAASYEQYF
TRBV5-1	TRBD2	TRBJ2-3	.	TGCGCCAGCAGCCTAAAGACTAGCGGGGGGACTTATAGCACAGATACGCAGTATTTT	CASSLKTSGGTYSTDTQYF
TRBV30	.	TRBJ1-1	few	TGTGCCTGGAGTGTACAAGGGGCGAACACTGAAGCTTTCTTT	CAWSVQGANTEAFF
TRBV7-2	TRBD1	TRBJ1-1	few	TGTGCCAGCAGCCCGGGCAGGGGGCGGAACACTGAAGCTTTCTTT	CASSPGRGRNTEAFF
TRBV9	.	TRBJ2-3	many	TGTGCCAGCAGCGCAGCCGTATCAGATACGCAGTATTTT	CASSAAVSDTQYF
TRBV7-2	.	TRBJ2-1	.	TGTGCCAGCAGCTTGGTCCAGGGGTACAATGAGCAGTTCTTC	CASSLVQGYNEQFF
TRBV27	TRBD1	TRBJ2-1	many	TGTGCCAGCCGCCGGGACAGAGTATACAATGAGCAGTTCTTC	CASRRDRVYNEQFF
TRBV9	TRBD2	TRBJ2-5	.	TGTGCCAGCAGCCTTAGCGGGGGTACTGAGACCCAGTACTTC	CASSLSGGTETQYF
TRBV11-2	TRBD1	TRBJ2-3	many	TGTGCCAGCAGCCGCGACAGGGGGCAAAATACGCAGTATTTT	CASSRDRGQNTQYF
TRBV10-3	.	TRBJ2-1	.	TGTGCCATCAGCTCGGGGCAGGGCCTTGAGCAGTTCTTC	CAISSGQGLEQFF